The clone carrying this TCR beta chain was seen more than once but under ten times. Germline CDR1 SGDLS, CDR2 YYNGEE. Trimming left V 0 bases short and J 7 bases short, with 17 bases between. This CDR3 has 16 residues. The sample originates from a study of cytomegalovirus exposure and HLA in healthy donors. PCR involved 60 Vbeta and 13 Jbeta primers. TCRdb's copy holds only in-frame clones and misses some; the assay was immunoSEQ multiplex PCR. The table lists roughly 120,000 clones, around 70% of them singletons. This TCR was recovered from a woman between 40 and 55 years old in good health and CMV-seropositive. Source material: PBMCs. The J gene is TRBJ2-1, the V gene TRBV9; no clear D gene. The CDR3: CASSVAGWLKTNEQFF. In DNA form, the CDR3 reads TGTGCCAGCAGCGTAGCGGGTTGGCTTAAGACGAATGAGCAGTTCTTC.